What follows are 11 T cell receptor beta chains derived from one specimen sequenced in a study of T-cell memory formation after mild COVID-19. A single record per CDR3 protein comes from TCRdb applying MiXCR to the 5' RACE reads. This table holds hundreds of thousands of distinct CDR3 sequences, around 21% found once. Material for sequencing was PBMCs or a T cell subset sorted from them (not recorded which). These receptors were taken from an adult woman who had mild COVID-19 (a few samples of this study predate the infection). Cell type and time point are not known.

This clonotype was recorded many times. This chain joins TRBV7-9 and TRBJ2-7; D perhaps matches TRBD1 (6 bases). Germline V gene data show CDR1 as SEHNR and CDR2 as FQNEAQ (reference sequence). The CDR3 contains 16 residues. With 5 bases removed from V and 0 bases from J, the gap between germline ends came to 17 bases. The CDR3 loop is CASSAQGRLSSYEQYF. CDR3 coding DNA: TGTGCCAGCAGCGCACAGGGACGGCTAAGCTCCTACGAGCAGTACTTC.

This clonotype was seen a handful of times. The chain carries TRBV5-6 and TRBJ2-7; TRBD2 aligns across 10 bases. The CDR3 runs 16 residues. The germline gives CDR1 SGHDT, CDR2 YYEEEE. Trimming at V came to 0 bases and at J to 3 bases, leaving 6 bases not matched to a gene. The CDR3 loop is CASSLGSAGGSYEQYF. CDR3 coding DNA: TGTGCCAGCAGCTTGGGATCAGCGGGAGGGAGCTACGAGCAGTACTTC.

This clonotype was detected only a few times. V usage is TRBV7-2 and J usage is TRBJ1-2; maybe TRBD1 (5 bases). V was clipped by 2 bases and J by 6 bases, with 13 bases between them. Germline loops: CDR1 SGHTA, CDR2 FQGNSA. CDR3 length: 14 amino acids. CDR3 in DNA: TGTGCCAGCAGCTTATTCGCCAGGGTCGATGGCTACACCTTC. Amino acids: CASSLFARVDGYTF.

The V call is TRBV11-2, the J call TRBJ1-5; D call uncertain. In germline, CDR1 is SGHAT, CDR2 FQNNGV. V lost 6 bases and J 8 bases, leaving 17 bases between the germline ends. The CDR3 sequence is 14 residues long. CDR3 sequence reads: CASSFAGGFEPQHF. The CDR3 region has the DNA TGTGCCAGCAGTTTTGCCGGCGGGTTTGAGCCCCAGCATTTT.

This rearrangement joins TRBV5-1 to TRBJ1-6; the D gene is possibly TRBD1 (5 bases). V was cut by 0 bases and J by 9 bases, with 10 bases left in between. This CDR3 comprises 14 residues. The germline V gene encodes CDR1 SGHRS and CDR2 YFSETQ. The CDR3 reads CASSLGHQGSPLHF. The DNA for the CDR3 is TGCGCCAGCAGCTTGGGACATCAGGGTTCACCCCTCCACTTT. The variable domain in full, completed from reference TRBV5-1 and TRBJ1-6, reads KAGVTQTPRYLIKTRGQQVTLSCSPISGHRSVSWYQQTPGQGLQFLFEYFSETQRNKGNFPGRFSGRQFSNSRSEMNVSTLELGDSALYLCASSLGHQGSPLHFGNGTRLTVT.

This clonotype occurred a few times. This CDR3 reads CASSQDLLAGEKGNEQFF. CDR3 bases: TGTGCCAGCAGCCAAGATTTACTAGCGGGAGAGAAGGGGAATGAGCAGTTCTTC. This chain connects TRBV3-1 to TRBJ2-1, with TRBD2 matching over 11 bases. Losses at the gene ends were 0 bases for V and 7 bases for J; bases not matched to a gene: 11. The CDR3 consists of 18 residues. In germline, CDR1 is LGHDT, CDR2 YNNKEL (reference sequence).

This chain connects TRBV7-3 to TRBJ2-3; 7 positions agree with TRBD2. The CDR3 sequence is 15 residues long. J was trimmed by 6 bases and V by 5 bases; bases with no gene match: 11. Looked up from germline, CDR1 is SGHTA and CDR2 is FQGTGA. Written as DNA, the CDR3 is TGTGCCAGCAGCCCCGGAGGAGGGAGGGTGGATACGCAGTATTTT. Its protein is CASSPGGGRVDTQYF. Full variable domain (missing parts from reference TRBV7-3 and TRBJ2-3): GAGVSQTPSNKVTEKGKYVELRCDPISGHTALYWYRQSLGQGPEFLIYFQGTGAADDSGLPNDRFFAVRPEGSVSTLKIQRTERGDSAVYLCASSPGGGRVDTQYFGPGTRLTVL.

This rearrangement joins TRBV12-3 or TRBV12-4 to TRBJ2-1, with 7 bases matching TRBD2. V dropped 6 bases and J dropped 4; count of bases not matched to a gene: 9. The CDR3 consists of 15 residues. The CDR3, as DNA: TGTGCCAGCAGAAGGACGGGAGGAGGTTACAATGAGCAGTTCTTC. Its protein is CASRRTGGGYNEQFF.

The sample holds a few counts of this clonotype. The chain has TRBV7-9 and TRBJ1-1; D uncertain. V dropped 1 base and J dropped 1 base, with 7 bases sitting between them. There are 14 residues in the CDR3. Germline assignment: CDR1 SEHNR and CDR2 FQNEAQ (reference sequence). The CDR3 here is CASSLVGWNTEAFF. In nucleotides, the CDR3 is TGTGCCAGCAGCTTAGTAGGTTGGAACACTGAAGCTTTCTTT. The complete variable domain, with remaining parts taken from reference TRBV7-9 and TRBJ1-1, reads DTGVSQNPRHKITKRGQNVTFRCDPISEHNRLYWYRQTLGQGPEFLTYFQNEAQLEKSRLLSDRFSAERPKGSFSTLEIQRTEQGDSAMYLCASSLVGWNTEAFFGQGTRLTVV.

The gene calls are TRBV7-3 and TRBJ2-1, with 15 bases lining up with TRBD2. Per the germline V gene, CDR1 is SGHTA and CDR2 is FQGTGA. The CDR3 runs to 19 residues. V was clipped by 3 bases and J by 7 bases; unmatched bases: 13. The chain's CDR3 is CASSFNHGLAGGPWNEQFF. The CDR3 DNA follows: TGTGCCAGCAGCTTCAACCACGGACTAGCGGGGGGGCCGTGGAATGAGCAGTTCTTC.

This clonotype occurred a few times. This sequence joins TRBV30 and TRBJ2-1; D ambiguous. The CDR3 is made up of 12 amino acids. Per the germline V gene, CDR1 is GTSNPN and CDR2 is SVGIG (reference sequence). Trimming cost V 3 bases and J 4 bases, with 7 bases left between them. CDR3 in amino acids: CAWSLIYNEQFF. The CDR3 DNA follows: TGTGCCTGGAGCTTAATATACAATGAGCAGTTCTTC. The full variable domain, completed using reference TRBV30 and TRBJ2-1, is SQTIHQWPATLVQPVGSPLSLECTVEGTSNPNLYWYRQAAGRGLQLLFYSVGIGQISSEVPQNLSASRPQDRQFILSSKKLLLSDSGFYLCAWSLIYNEQFFGPGTRLTVL.